Below, 3 T cell receptor beta chains from the same sample are listed, as sequenced in a study of blood T cell repertoires in COVID-19. Clones were read by immunoSEQ multiplex PCR, and TCRdb kept only the in-frame ones, dropping some. The sample lists approximately 140,000 clones; roughly 80% were seen once. The sample taken for sequencing was peripheral blood. The source of these receptors is a human donor in a cohort sampled during active COVID-19.

This chain links TRBV21-1 with TRBJ2-7; the table calls TRBD2, which could not be checked here. TRBV21-1 is designated a pseudogene. The CDR3 runs to 18 residues. The CDR3 DNA reads TGTGCCAGCAGCCTACGAACCTTAGCGGGGGCGAGCTCCTACGAGCAGTACTTC. Amino acid sequence: CASSLRTLAGASSYEQYF.

This clone has only a few counts. The chain combines TRBV6-5 with TRBJ1-5, with TRBD1 identical over 9 bases. CDR1 and CDR2 (germline): MNHEY, SVGAGI. V lost 4 bases and J lost 0; bases outside the gene matches: 4. The CDR3 runs to 16 residues. Here the CDR3 reads CASSSRQGGSNQPQHF. The CDR3 nucleotides read TGTGCCAGCAGTTCCCGACAGGGGGGTAGCAATCAGCCCCAGCATTTT.

V and J are TRBV5-1 and TRBJ1-2; a weak D match, TRBD1 (6 bases). The V gene's germline CDR1 is SGHRS and CDR2 YFSETQ. The germline V and J ends were trimmed by 2 bases and 4 bases, with 9 bases remaining between them. The CDR3 runs 13 residues. The CDR3 coding sequence is TGCGCCAGCAGCTTCCAGGACAGCTATGGCTACACCTTC. Translation gives CASSFQDSYGYTF.